The 14 T cell receptor beta chains given below trace back to one sample, sequenced in a study of regulatory T cells in long-lasting Graves disease (dated by TCRdb to about 2021). The meaning of the sample's time point label: newly diagnosed GD, antithyroid drugs for less than 3 months. For both TCR sequencing and RNA sequencing, RNA was extracted from PBMCs in TRIzol. Libraries were prepared through multiplex PCR. The instrument was an Illumina HiSeq 4000. CDR3 regions were amplified by Arm-PCR with iRepertoire HTBI primers to construct TCR beta libraries. TCRdb passed the public sequencing reads through fastp at Q25 and MiXCR, retaining productive beta sequences. Identical CDR3 proteins give one entry, which carries the most common genes and DNA. The sample data list 450,000 to 600,000 distinct CDR3 sequences, and about 14% of these were observed just once. The top ten clonotypes cover 8.5% to 10% of the sample.

These sequences were also reported in another study, on T cells in Graves' hyperthyroidism and ophthalmopathy.

This material consisted of peripheral blood mononuclear cells (PBMCs), taken at new diagnosis, from a patient treated with antithyroid drugs. These receptors were obtained from a man aged 25 to 45 with Graves disease. Donor details come from another sample of the same person, matched by shared clones.

This clonotype appeared many times. The CDR3 sequence: CASSYVGGTEAFF. CDR3 sequence (DNA): TGTGCCAGCAGTTACGTGGGAGGCACTGAAGCTTTCTTT. This sequence joins TRBV6-5 and TRBJ1-1; D gene uncertain. Deletions cut 2 bases from V and 4 bases from J, with 8 bases between. CDR3 size: 13 residues. Germline V gene data show CDR1 as MNHEY and CDR2 as SVGAGI.

The rearrangement uses TRBV29-1 and TRBJ1-3; D unclear. The V end lost 0 bases, the J end lost 8 bases, and 5 bases lay between the germline ends. CDR3 length: 11 residues. From germline, CDR1 is SQVTM and CDR2 ANQGSEA. DNA for the CDR3: TGCAGCGTTGAAGATCGACACACCATATATTTT. Translated: CSVEDRHTIYF. Looking up the rest from reference TRBV29-1 and TRBJ1-3 gives the full variable domain: SAVISQKPSRDICQRGTSLTIQCQVDSQVTMMFWYRQQPGQSLTLIATANQGSEATYESGFVIDKFPISRPNLTFSTLTVSNMSPEDSSIYLCSVEDRHTIYFGEGSWLTVV.

This clonotype was seen more than once but under ten times. J is TRBJ2-7 and V is TRBV30; no clear D gene. Germline CDR1 is GTSNPN and CDR2 is SVGIG (reference sequence). The germline V and J ends were trimmed by 0 bases and 2 bases, with 11 bases remaining between them. The CDR3 consists of 14 residues. The DNA of the CDR3 is TGTGCCTGGAGTGTTCTGAGAGACCCCTACGAGCAGTACTTC. Translated, it gives CAWSVLRDPYEQYF.

The V call is TRBV5-8, the J call TRBJ2-5, with TRBD1 identical over 7 bases. V was clipped by 0 bases and J by 4 bases; unmatched bases: 6. Germline values: CDR1 SGHTS, CDR2 YDEGEE. The CDR3 sequence is 15 residues long. In nucleotides, the CDR3 is TGTGCCAGCAGCTTGGGGGAACAGGGGCGAGAGACCCAGTACTTC. This sequence encodes CASSLGEQGRETQYF.

Turning to this clonotype: Given a much more abundant clone one base away, this may be a read error. This chain links TRBV6-5 with TRBJ2-5; D is perhaps TRBD1 (6 bases). The CDR3 is made up of 15 amino acids. The germline V gene encodes CDR1 MNHEY and CDR2 SVGAGI. V lost 3 bases and J lost 2, with 13 bases in between. The DNA for the CDR3 is TGTGCCAGCAGTTATTGGGACAATATACAAGAGACCCAGTACTTC. Translated, it gives CASSYWDNIQETQYF.

This clonotype was detected many times. The rearrangement links TRBV10-3 to TRBJ2-5, with D possibly TRBD2 on 5 matching bases. Germline loops: CDR1 ENHRY, CDR2 SYGVKD. V was shortened by 2 bases and J by 5 bases, with 9 bases between the two germline ends. CDR3 length: 13 residues. The CDR3 DNA is TGTGCCATCAGTGAGAGTAGGAGGGAGACCCAGTACTTC. Translation: CAISESRRETQYF.

This clonotype was recorded many times. The rearrangement links TRBV2 to TRBJ2-1, with TRBD1 matching 7 bases. CDR1 and CDR2 (germline): SNHLY, FYNNEI. Trimming at V came to 8 bases and at J to 8 bases, leaving 9 bases not matched to a gene. The CDR3 runs 13 residues. CDR3 residues: CASRRGGLDEQFF. CDR3 nucleotides: TGTGCCAGCCGCCGAGGGGGCTTGGATGAGCAGTTCTTC.

This clonotype showed up many times. The chain employs TRBV7-9 and TRBJ2-3; D is possibly TRBD2 (6 bases). The CDR3 extends over 15 amino acids. V was pared by 1 base and J by 5 bases, with 13 bases between. From germline, CDR1 is SEHNR and CDR2 FQNEAQ (reference sequence). The CDR3 here is CASSLGSSARDTQYF. CDR3 coding DNA: TGTGCCAGCAGCTTAGGCTCTAGCGCGAGAGATACGCAGTATTTT.

This clonotype was counted at least ten times. CDR3 DNA: TGCAGCGTGGCCCAGGTGGGACAGACTGAAGCTTTCTTT. The encoded protein is CSVAQVGQTEAFF. V and J are TRBV29-1 and TRBJ1-1; TRBD1 matches 7 bases. Unmatched junction bases numbered 9, after V lost 6 bases and J lost 5 bases. The CDR3 runs 13 residues. The germline gives CDR1 SQVTM, CDR2 ANQGSEA.

There are a few counts of this clonotype. V and J are TRBV5-1 and TRBJ1-4; 7 bases line up with TRBD1. Germline CDR1 SGHRS, CDR2 YFSETQ. V shed 4 bases, J shed 3 bases, and the junction held 6 bases outside the gene matches. The CDR3 runs to 15 residues. In nucleotides, the CDR3 is TGCGCCAGCAGCAGAAGACAGGGCGCTAATGAAAAACTGTTTTTT. Translation gives CASSRRQGANEKLFF.

This clonotype has a count of ten or more. The genes are TRBV6-2 or TRBV6-3 and TRBJ1-2; the D gene is possibly TRBD1 (5 bases). The CDR3 runs 14 residues. The V end was cut by 8 bases, the J end by 5 bases, with 18 bases between. Germline-derived CDR1 and CDR2 are MNHEY and SVGEGT. The CDR3 bases are TGTGCCAGCGGGGCGCCGGGGCGAATGTATGGCTACACCTTC. This gives the protein CASGAPGRMYGYTF.

This clonotype was counted many times. The chain has TRBV11-2 and TRBJ2-7; D is tentatively TRBD1 or TRBD2 (5 bases each). The V gene's germline CDR1 is SGHAT and CDR2 FQNNGV. CDR3 length: 13 amino acids. Deletions cut 2 bases from V and 7 bases from J, with 12 bases between. This CDR3 is CASSLFQGGEQYF. The CDR3 DNA reads as TGTGCCAGCAGCTTATTCCAGGGCGGGGAGCAGTACTTC.

V usage is TRBV9 and J usage is TRBJ2-2, with 7 bases aligning to TRBD2. With 3 bases clipped from V and 3 bases from J, the junction kept 11 bases outside the gene matches. Germline assignment: CDR1 SGDLS and CDR2 YYNGEE. CDR3 length: 17 residues. CDR3 DNA: TGTGCCAGCAGCGCTACGCGGGAGAGACGGTACACCGGGGAGCTGTTTTTT. Its translation: CASSATRERRYTGELFF.

In the case of this clonotype: A read error may be the cause here, since a much bigger clone is one base away. The V gene is TRBV6-5, the J gene TRBJ2-6, with D possibly being TRBD1 (5 bases). Germline loops: CDR1 MNHEY, CDR2 SVGAGI. There are 17 residues in the CDR3. DNA of the CDR3: TGTGCCAGCAGTTACTCGGACACCAACTCTGGGGCCAGCGTCCTGACTTTC. Translating gives CASSYSDTNSGASVLTF.